The sequence of this TCR beta chain was determined in a study of control samples from healthy donors and cancer patients. This CDR3 comprises 17 residues. V dropped 3 bases and J dropped 4 bases, with 20 bases sitting between them. Looked up from germline, CDR1 is SNHLY and CDR2 is FYNNEI. This table comes from immunoSEQ multiplex PCR, and its TCRdb copy is limited to in-frame clones, with some not included. Seen here are 100,000 to 150,000 clones, just under 95% observed once, and the top ten hold less than 7%. This sequence was found in a man younger than 30 in good health. The sequenced sample consisted of blood. The chain is built from TRBV2 and TRBJ2-3; D possibly uses TRBD1 or TRBD2 (5 bases each). The CDR3 nucleotides read TGTGCCAGCAGTGACAGCTGGGGACCGCAAGGCCCAGATACGCAGTATTTT. As protein: CASSDSWGPQGPDTQYF.